Below are 5 T cell receptor beta chains sequenced from a single sample in a study of blood T cell repertoires in COVID-19 (dated by TCRdb to the early 2020s). Libraries were constructed by the immunoSEQ multiplex PCR assay. TCRdb took this table from immuneACCESS and kept in-frame rearrangements with V and J called. Such tables lack part of the clones; where checked against another copy, unresolved V genes explain under half of the gap, and the rest is unexplained. The sample yields some 150,000 clones; roughly nine tenths were counted once. The top ten clonotypes cover 7% to 7.5% of the sample. What was sequenced was peripheral blood. The receptors originated from an elderly woman in a cohort sampled during active or convalescent COVID-19.

The chain recombines TRBV27 with TRBJ2-5; 8 nucleotides match TRBD1. With 7 bases clipped from V and 3 bases from J, the junction kept 1 base outside the gene matches. The CDR3 totals 12 residues. Germline CDR1 MNHEY, CDR2 SMNVEV (reference sequence). CDR3 protein: CASTDREETQYF. The CDR3 region has the DNA TGTGCCAGCACGGACAGGGAAGAGACCCAGTACTTC.

This clone was detected only once. The V call is TRBV28, the J call TRBJ1-1, with 9 positions matching TRBD1. CDR1 and CDR2 from the germline V gene are MDHEN and SYDVKM. J gave up 10 bases and V 3 bases, and 12 bases lay outside the gene matches. CDR3 length equals 15 residues. The CDR3: CASSLYGTGPTRAFF. Here the CDR3 DNA reads TGTGCCAGCAGTTTGTACGGGACAGGGCCGACTAGAGCTTTCTTT. The full variable domain, its missing parts supplied by reference TRBV28 and TRBJ1-1, is DVKVTQSSRYLVKRTGEKVFLECVQDMDHENMFWYRQDPGLGLRLIYFSYDVKMKEKGDIPEGYSVSREKKERFSLILESASTNQTSMYLCASSLYGTGPTRAFFGQGTRLTVV.

The rearrangement joins TRBV5-4 to TRBJ1-2; 7 nucleotides align to TRBD1. This CDR3 contains 15 residues. The ends lost 1 base at V and 7 bases at J; junction bases unmatched: 10. The germline CDR1 and CDR2 sequences are SGHNT and YYREEE (reference sequence). The CDR3 region is CASSLSLVGGGGYTF. The CDR3 coding sequence is TGTGCCAGCAGCTTGAGTTTAGTAGGGGGCGGTGGCTACACCTTC.

The chain links TRBV7-2 to TRBJ1-5, with D possibly being TRBD1 (5 bases). Trimming cost V 1 base and J 0 bases, with 7 bases left between them. This CDR3 is 15 amino acids long. The germline V gene has CDR1 SGHTA and CDR2 FQGNSA. The DNA for the CDR3 is TGTGCCAGCAGCTTAGGGGGGGTTAGCAATCAGCCCCAGCATTTT. Amino acids: CASSLGGVSNQPQHF. The whole variable domain, filled in from reference TRBV7-2 and TRBJ1-5, reads GAGVSQSPSNKVTEKGKDVELRCDPISGHTALYWYRQSLGQGLEFLIYFQGNSAPDKSGLPSDRFSAERTGGSVSTLTIQRTQQEDSAVYLCASSLGGVSNQPQHFGDGTRLSIL.

As DNA, the CDR3 is TGCAGTGCTAGTCTTGCCGAAGCCCTCTATGGCTACACCTTC. It specifies CSASLAEALYGYTF. This chain links TRBV20-1 with TRBJ1-2; D is ambiguous. Germline assignment: CDR1 DFQATT and CDR2 SNEGSKA (reference sequence). The CDR3 loop spans 14 amino acids. With 3 bases removed from V and 4 bases from J, the gap between germline ends came to 15 bases.